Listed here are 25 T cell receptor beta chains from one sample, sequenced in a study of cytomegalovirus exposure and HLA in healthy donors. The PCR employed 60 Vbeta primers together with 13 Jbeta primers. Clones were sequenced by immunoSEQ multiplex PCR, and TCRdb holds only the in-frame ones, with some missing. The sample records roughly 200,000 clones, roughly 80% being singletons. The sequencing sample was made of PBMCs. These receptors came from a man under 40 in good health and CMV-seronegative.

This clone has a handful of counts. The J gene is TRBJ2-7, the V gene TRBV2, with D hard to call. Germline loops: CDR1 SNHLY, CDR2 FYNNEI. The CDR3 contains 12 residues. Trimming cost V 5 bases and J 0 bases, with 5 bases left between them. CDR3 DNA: TGTGCCAGCAGTTCCAGCTCCTACGAGCAGTACTTC. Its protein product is CASSSSSYEQYF.

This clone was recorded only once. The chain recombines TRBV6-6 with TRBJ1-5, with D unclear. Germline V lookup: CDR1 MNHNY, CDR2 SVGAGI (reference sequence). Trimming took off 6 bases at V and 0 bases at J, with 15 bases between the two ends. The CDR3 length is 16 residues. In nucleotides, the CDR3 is TGTGCCAGCAGAGCGGTAGTATTTGGTAGCAATCAGCCCCAGCATTTT. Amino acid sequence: CASRAVVFGSNQPQHF.

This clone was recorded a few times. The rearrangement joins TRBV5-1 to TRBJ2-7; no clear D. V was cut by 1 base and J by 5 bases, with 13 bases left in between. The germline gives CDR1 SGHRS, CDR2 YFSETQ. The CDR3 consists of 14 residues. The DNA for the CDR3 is TGCGCCAGCAGCTTGAACTATGGTTTGGACGAGCAGTACTTC. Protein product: CASSLNYGLDEQYF.

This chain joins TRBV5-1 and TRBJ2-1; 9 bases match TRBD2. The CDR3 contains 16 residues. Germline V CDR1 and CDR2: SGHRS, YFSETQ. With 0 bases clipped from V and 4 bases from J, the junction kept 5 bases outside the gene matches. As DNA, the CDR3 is TGCGCCAGCAGCTTGGACGTTAGCGGGGGTTACAATGAGCAGTTCTTC. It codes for CASSLDVSGGYNEQFF.

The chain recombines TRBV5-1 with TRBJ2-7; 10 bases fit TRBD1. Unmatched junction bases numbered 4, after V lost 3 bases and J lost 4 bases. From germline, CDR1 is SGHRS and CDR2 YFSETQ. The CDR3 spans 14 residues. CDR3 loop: CASSSRTGGYEQYF. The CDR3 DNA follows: TGCGCCAGCAGCTCGCGGACAGGGGGATACGAGCAGTACTTC.

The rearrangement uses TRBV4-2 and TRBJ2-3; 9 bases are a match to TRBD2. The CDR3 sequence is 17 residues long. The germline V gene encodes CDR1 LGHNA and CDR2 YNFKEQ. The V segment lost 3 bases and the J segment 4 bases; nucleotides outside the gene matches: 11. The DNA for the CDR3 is TGTGCCAGCAGCCAGGCGGGGGGGGGCGGCAAGGCAGATACGCAGTATTTT. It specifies CASSQAGGGGKADTQYF.

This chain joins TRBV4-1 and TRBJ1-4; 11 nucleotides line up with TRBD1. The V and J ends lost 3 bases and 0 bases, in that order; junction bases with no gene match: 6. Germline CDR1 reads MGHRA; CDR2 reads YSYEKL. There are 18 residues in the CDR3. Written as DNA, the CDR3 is TGCGCCAGCAGCCAGCCCCCGGGACAGGGGGCAACTAATGAAAAACTGTTTTTT. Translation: CASSQPPGQGATNEKLFF.

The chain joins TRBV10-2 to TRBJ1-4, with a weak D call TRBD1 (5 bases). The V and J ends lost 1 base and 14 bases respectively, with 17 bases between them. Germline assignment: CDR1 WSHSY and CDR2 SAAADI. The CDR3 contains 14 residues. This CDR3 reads CASSEFEGGALLFF. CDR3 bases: TGCGCCAGCAGTGAGTTCGAAGGTGGGGCGCTGCTGTTTTTT.

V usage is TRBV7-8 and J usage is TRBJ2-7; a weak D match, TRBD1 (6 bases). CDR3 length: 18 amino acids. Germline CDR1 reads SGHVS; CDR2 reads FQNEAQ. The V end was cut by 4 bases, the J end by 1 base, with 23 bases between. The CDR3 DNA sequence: TGTGCCAGCAGCTCTATCACGCGAGGACAGAGCAAGTCCTACGAGCAGTACTTC. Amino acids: CASSSITRGQSKSYEQYF.

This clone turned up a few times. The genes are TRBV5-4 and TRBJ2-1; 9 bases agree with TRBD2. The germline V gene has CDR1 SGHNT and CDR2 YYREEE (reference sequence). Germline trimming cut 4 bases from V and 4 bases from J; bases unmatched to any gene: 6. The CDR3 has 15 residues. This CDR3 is CASSLGTSPYNEQFF. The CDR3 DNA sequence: TGTGCCAGCAGCCTCGGGACTAGCCCATACAATGAGCAGTTCTTC. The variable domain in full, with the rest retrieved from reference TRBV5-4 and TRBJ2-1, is ETGVTQSPTHLIKTRGQQVTLRCSSQSGHNTVSWYQQALGQGPQFIFQYYREEENGRGNFPPRFSGLQFPNYSSELNVNALELDDSALYLCASSLGTSPYNEQFFGPGTRLTVL.

CDR3 sequence: CASSPGLLNNEQFF. In DNA form, the CDR3 reads TGTGCCAGCAGCCCGGGACTTCTAAACAATGAGCAGTTCTTC. The rearrangement uses TRBV9 and TRBJ2-1; weak D call: TRBD2 (6 bases). V was shortened by 4 bases and J by 5 bases, with 13 bases between the two germline ends. The CDR3 totals 14 residues. Germline loops: CDR1 SGDLS, CDR2 YYNGEE.

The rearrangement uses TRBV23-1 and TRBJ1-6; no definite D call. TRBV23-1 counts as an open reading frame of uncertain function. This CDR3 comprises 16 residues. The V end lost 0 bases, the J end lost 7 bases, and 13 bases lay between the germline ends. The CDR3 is CASSQSRPTENSPLHF. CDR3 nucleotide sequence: TGCGCCAGCAGTCAATCTCGACCGACGGAGAATTCACCCCTCCACTTT.

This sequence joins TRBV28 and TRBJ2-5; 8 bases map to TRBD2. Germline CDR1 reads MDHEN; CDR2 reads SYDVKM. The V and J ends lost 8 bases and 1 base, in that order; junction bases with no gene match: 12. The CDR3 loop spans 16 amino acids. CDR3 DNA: TGTGCCAGCTCAAATCAGGGCGGGGGGTTCCAAGAGACCCAGTACTTC. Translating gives CASSNQGGGFQETQYF.

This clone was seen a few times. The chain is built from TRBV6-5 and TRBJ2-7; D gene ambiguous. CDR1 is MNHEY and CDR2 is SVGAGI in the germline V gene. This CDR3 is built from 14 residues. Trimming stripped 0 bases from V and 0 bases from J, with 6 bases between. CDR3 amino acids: CASSYSLSSYEQYF. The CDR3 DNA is TGTGCCAGCAGTTACTCGCTGAGCTCCTACGAGCAGTACTTC.

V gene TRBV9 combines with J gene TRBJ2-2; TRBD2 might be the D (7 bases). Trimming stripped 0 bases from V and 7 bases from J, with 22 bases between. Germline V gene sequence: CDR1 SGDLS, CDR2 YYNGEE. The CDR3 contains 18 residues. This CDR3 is CASSVEGGGAFLRGELFF. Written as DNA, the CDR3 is TGTGCCAGCAGCGTAGAGGGCGGGGGCGCCTTCCTCCGCGGGGAGCTGTTTTTT.

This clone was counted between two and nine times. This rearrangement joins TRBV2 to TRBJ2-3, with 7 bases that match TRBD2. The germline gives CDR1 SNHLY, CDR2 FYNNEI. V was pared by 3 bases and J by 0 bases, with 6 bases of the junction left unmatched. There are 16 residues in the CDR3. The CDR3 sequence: CASSDKRGLSTDTQYF. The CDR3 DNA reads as TGTGCCAGCAGTGATAAGCGGGGCCTTAGCACAGATACGCAGTATTTT.

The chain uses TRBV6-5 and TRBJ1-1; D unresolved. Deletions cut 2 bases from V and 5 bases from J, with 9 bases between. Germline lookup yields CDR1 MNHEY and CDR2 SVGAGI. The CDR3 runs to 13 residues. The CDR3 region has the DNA TGTGCCAGCAGTTACGATGTCAGAACTGAAGCTTTCTTT. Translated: CASSYDVRTEAFF.

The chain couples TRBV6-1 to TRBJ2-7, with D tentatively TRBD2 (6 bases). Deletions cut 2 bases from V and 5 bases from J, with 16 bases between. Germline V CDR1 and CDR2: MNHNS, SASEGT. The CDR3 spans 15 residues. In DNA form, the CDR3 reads TGTGCCAGCAGTGAAAGTGAGGGAGGTTGGAACGAGCAGTACTTC. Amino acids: CASSESEGGWNEQYF.

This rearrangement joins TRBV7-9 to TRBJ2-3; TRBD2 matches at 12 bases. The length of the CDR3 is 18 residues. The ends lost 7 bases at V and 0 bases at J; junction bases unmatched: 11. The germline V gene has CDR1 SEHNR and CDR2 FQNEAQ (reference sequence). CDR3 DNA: TGTGCCAGCACCCCGGGGCCTAGCGGGGGGGCGAGCACAGATACGCAGTATTTT. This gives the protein CASTPGPSGGASTDTQYF.

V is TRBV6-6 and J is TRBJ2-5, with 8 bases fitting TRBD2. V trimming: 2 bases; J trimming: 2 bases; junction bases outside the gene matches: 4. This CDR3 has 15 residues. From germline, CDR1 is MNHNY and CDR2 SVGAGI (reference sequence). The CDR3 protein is CASSYVGTRQETQYF. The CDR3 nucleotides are TGTGCCAGCAGTTACGTCGGGACTAGACAAGAGACCCAGTACTTC.

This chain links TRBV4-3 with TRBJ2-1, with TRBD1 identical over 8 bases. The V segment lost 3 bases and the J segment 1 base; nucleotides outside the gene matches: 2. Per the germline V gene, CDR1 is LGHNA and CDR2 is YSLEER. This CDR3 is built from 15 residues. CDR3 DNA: TGCGCCAGCAGCCACGGACAGGGTTCCTACAATGAGCAGTTCTTC. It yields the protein CASSHGQGSYNEQFF.

CDR3 amino acids: CASSLRDRAGYEQYF. CDR3 nucleotide sequence: TGTGCCAGTAGCCTCCGGGACAGGGCTGGTTACGAGCAGTACTTC. The rearrangement joins TRBV19 to TRBJ2-7; 9 nucleotides line up with TRBD1. The trim removed 6 bases at V and 4 bases at J, leaving 10 bases unmatched. Germline V gene data show CDR1 as LNHDA and CDR2 as SQIVND (reference sequence). The CDR3 is 15 amino acids.

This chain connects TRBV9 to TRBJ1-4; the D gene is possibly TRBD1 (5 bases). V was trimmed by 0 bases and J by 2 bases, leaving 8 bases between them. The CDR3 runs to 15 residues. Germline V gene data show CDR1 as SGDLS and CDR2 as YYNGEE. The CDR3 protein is CASSVGGRTNEKLFF. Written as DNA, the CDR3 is TGTGCCAGCAGCGTAGGGGGCAGGACTAATGAAAAACTGTTTTTT.

The CDR3 nucleotides read TGTGCCAGCAGCTTAGCAGGGGGATCCTCGGGCGAGCAGTACTTC. Its protein product is CASSLAGGSSGEQYF. The gene calls are TRBV5-5 and TRBJ2-7; TRBD1 matches 7 bases. V was clipped by 2 bases and J by 6 bases; unmatched bases: 11. Per the germline V gene, CDR1 is SGHKS and CDR2 is YYEKEE (reference sequence). This CDR3 is 15 amino acids long.

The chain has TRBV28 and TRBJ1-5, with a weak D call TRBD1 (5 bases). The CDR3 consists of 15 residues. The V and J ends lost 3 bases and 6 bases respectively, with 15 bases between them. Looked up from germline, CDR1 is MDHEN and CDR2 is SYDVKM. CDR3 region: CASSFGGGDGQPQHF. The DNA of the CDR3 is TGTGCCAGCAGTTTTGGCGGGGGGGATGGTCAGCCCCAGCATTTT. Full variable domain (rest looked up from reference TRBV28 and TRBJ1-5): DVKVTQSSRYLVKRTGEKVFLECVQDMDHENMFWYRQDPGLGLRLIYFSYDVKMKEKGDIPEGYSVSREKKERFSLILESASTNQTSMYLCASSFGGGDGQPQHFGDGTRLSIL.